The rows below give T cell receptor beta chains drawn from one sample of a study of blood T cell repertoires in COVID-19. Measured with immunoSEQ multiplex PCR; TCRdb has only the in-frame clones, and not every one. This table holds over 100,000 clones, 60% to 75% found once. Sequencing was performed on peripheral blood. The receptors were gathered from a woman in her sixties or seventies with acute or convalescent COVID-19. Both conserved end residues are part of each CDR3. D genes are given only for firm matches. Size values are once, few and many counts, or a class for expanded clones, and some rows have none.

TRBV4-1	TRBD2	TRBJ2-5	few	TGCGCCAGCAGCCAGCTGGGAGCGGGGGGACGGGAGACCCAGTACTTC	CASSQLGAGGRETQYF
TRBV6-5	.	TRBJ2-7	.	TGTGCCAGCAGCGACTCTAACACCTACGAGCAGTACTTC	CASSDSNTYEQYF
TRBV6-5	.	TRBJ1-1	.	TGTGCCAGCAATCGCCTCCGGGGGACGAACACTGAAGCTTTCTTT	CASNRLRGTNTEAFF
TRBV28	.	TRBJ1-6	.	TGTGCCAGCAGTTACCGGTCACCCCTCCACTTT	CASSYRSPLHF
TRBV5-6	.	TRBJ2-5	.	TGTGCCAGCAGCTTGTTCTTGCGGGGCGAGACCCAGTACTTC	CASSLFLRGETQYF
TRBV28	.	TRBJ1-5	.	TGTGCCAGCAGACCCGCTGACAGTAGCAATCAGCCCCAGCATTTT	CASRPADSSNQPQHF
TRBV18	.	TRBJ2-7	few	TGTGCCAGCTTCCTCGAGCAGTACTTC	CASFLEQYF
TRBV27	TRBD1	TRBJ2-5	.	TGTGCCAGCAGTTCGGGACAGGGATTCCAAGAGACCCAGTACTTC	CASSSGQGFQETQYF
TRBV7-8	TRBD1	TRBJ2-1	.	TGTGCCAGCAGCCTGGGACAGTACAATGAGCAGTTCTTC	CASSLGQYNEQFF
TRBV27	TRBD2	TRBJ2-3	few	TGTGCCAGCAGTTCTACCATGCTAGCGGGGGGGCGGGGTACGCAGTATTTT	CASSSTMLAGGRGTQYF
TRBV7-6	.	TRBJ1-5	.	TGTGCCAGCAGCGTACAGGAGGGACCCAATCAGCCCCAGCATTTT	CASSVQEGPNQPQHF
TRBV5-1	TRBD1	TRBJ2-7	.	TGCGCCAGCAGCGTCGGACAGGGGGCTACCTACGAGCAGTACTTC	CASSVGQGATYEQYF